Listed here are 27 T cell receptor beta chains from one sample, sequenced in a study of identifying expanded T cells in peripheral blood. The assay was immunoSEQ multiplex PCR, and TCRdb's table has in-frame clones only and misses some. The profile covers 65,000 to 95,000 clones, with over 80% appearing a single time and around 19% taken by the ten largest. The specimen sequenced was blood. The origin of the receptors is a person aged 18 to 69 in good health.

This clone was seen a single time. This rearrangement joins TRBV7-8 to TRBJ2-3; no firm D call. V was pared by 5 bases and J by 1 base, with 13 bases between. Per germline, CDR1 SGHVS and CDR2 FQNEAQ. The CDR3 is 15 amino acids. CDR3 bases: TGTGCCAGCAGCGCGGCGTTTGGGCGCACAGATACGCAGTATTTT. Amino acid sequence: CASSAAFGRTDTQYF.

The chain couples TRBV6-6 to TRBJ1-2; a weak D match, TRBD1 (6 bases). The CDR3 runs 14 residues. Trimming removed 5 bases at V and 4 bases at J, with 14 bases between. Per germline, CDR1 MNHNY and CDR2 SVGAGI (reference sequence). Here the CDR3 reads CASSESRGAYGYTF. DNA for the CDR3: TGTGCCAGCAGTGAGAGTAGGGGGGCCTATGGCTACACCTTC.

This chain connects TRBV9 to TRBJ2-3; D is perhaps TRBD2 (6 bases). Trimming took off 3 bases at V and 0 bases at J, with 11 bases between the two ends. The V gene's germline CDR1 is SGDLS and CDR2 YYNGEE. The CDR3 runs 15 residues. The CDR3 spells CASSASGTSTDTQYF. The CDR3 DNA follows: TGTGCCAGCAGCGCATCCGGGACTAGCACAGATACGCAGTATTTT. Based on the CDR3 plus reference TRBV9 and TRBJ2-3, the full variable domain is DSGVTQTPKHLITATGQRVTLRCSPRSGDLSVYWYQQSLDQGLQFLIQYYNGEERAKGNILERFSAQQFPDLHSELNLSSLELGDSALYFCASSASGTSTDTQYFGPGTRLTVL.

This chain links TRBV28 with TRBJ1-4; 7 bases match TRBD1. This CDR3 spans 15 amino acids. V lost 5 bases and J lost 5; bases outside the gene matches: 8. The V gene's germline CDR1 is MDHEN and CDR2 SYDVKM. CDR3 bases: TGTGCCAGCAGTCCACGGACAGGAGAAAATGAAAAACTGTTTTTT. Translating gives CASSPRTGENEKLFF.

The rearrangement uses TRBV11-3 and TRBJ2-3; D is unclear. The V and J ends lost 3 bases and 5 bases respectively, with 9 bases between them. In germline, CDR1 is SGHNT, CDR2 YENEEA. The CDR3 is 13 amino acids. This CDR3 is CASSLEELDTQYF. CDR3 DNA sequence: TGTGCCAGCAGCTTGGAAGAGCTAGATACGCAGTATTTT.

The chain carries TRBV9 and TRBJ1-3; D is ambiguous. The CDR3 is 17 amino acids. Germline CDR1 and CDR2: SGDLS and YYNGEE. V was pared by 0 bases and J by 0 bases, with 13 bases between. CDR3 sequence (DNA): TGTGCCAGCAGCGTAGCCAGCGGTGGTTTCTCTGGAAACACCATATATTTT. Amino acids: CASSVASGGFSGNTIYF.

The chain links TRBV19 to TRBJ2-1, with D perhaps assigned TRBD1 or TRBD2 (5 bases each). Trimming removed 3 bases from V and 4 bases from J, with 13 bases in between. The CDR3 covers 15 residues. Germline CDR1 reads LNHDA; CDR2 reads SQIVND (reference sequence). The CDR3 DNA sequence: TGTGCCAGTAGTATTTCCGGGACGCCTTACAATGAGCAGTTCTTC. This codes for CASSISGTPYNEQFF.

The chain joins TRBV9 to TRBJ2-5; D perhaps matches TRBD2 (6 bases). Trimming took off 3 bases at V and 0 bases at J, with 9 bases between the two ends. Per the germline V gene, CDR1 is SGDLS and CDR2 is YYNGEE. The CDR3 covers 14 residues. The CDR3 DNA is TGTGCCAGCAGCGGGGGGGACCACCAAGAGACCCAGTACTTC. Residues: CASSGGDHQETQYF. Based on the CDR3 plus reference TRBV9 and TRBJ2-5, the full variable domain is DSGVTQTPKHLITATGQRVTLRCSPRSGDLSVYWYQQSLDQGLQFLIQYYNGEERAKGNILERFSAQQFPDLHSELNLSSLELGDSALYFCASSGGDHQETQYFGPGTRLLVL.

The chain employs TRBV7-9 and TRBJ2-7; maybe TRBD2 (5 bases). V was trimmed by 5 bases and J by 4 bases, leaving 21 bases between them. Germline V lookup: CDR1 SEHNR, CDR2 FQNEAQ (reference sequence). This CDR3 contains 16 residues. CDR3 protein: CASSPRTGMVPYEQYF. The CDR3, as DNA: TGTGCCAGCAGCCCACGGACGGGGATGGTTCCATACGAGCAGTACTTC.

This rearrangement joins TRBV11-2 to TRBJ2-7, with TRBD1 matching 8 bases. This CDR3 has 13 residues. Germline values: CDR1 SGHAT, CDR2 FQNNGV. V lost 5 bases and J lost 3; bases outside the gene matches: 3. The CDR3: CASSRDRIYEQYF. In DNA form, the CDR3 reads TGTGCCAGCAGCCGGGACAGGATCTACGAGCAGTACTTC.

The chain recombines TRBV7-3 with TRBJ2-5; 9 nucleotides match TRBD1. This CDR3 is built from 13 residues. Unmatched junction bases numbered 3, after V lost 5 bases and J lost 5 bases. The V gene's germline CDR1 is SGHTA and CDR2 FQGTGA. The CDR3 sequence is CASSQDRGETQYF. CDR3 sequence (DNA): TGTGCCAGCAGCCAAGACAGGGGGGAGACCCAGTACTTC.

By frequency in the sample, this clone is medium-sized (0.01 to 0.1%). CDR3 in amino acids: CSAKHTEAFF. CDR3 nucleotides: TGCAGTGCTAAGCACACTGAAGCTTTCTTT. The V call is TRBV20-1, the J call TRBJ1-1; D gene ambiguous. The V end was cut by 4 bases, the J end by 3 bases, with 3 bases between. The CDR3 has 10 residues. CDR1 and CDR2 from the germline V gene are DFQATT and SNEGSKA (reference sequence).

The chain is built from TRBV18 and TRBJ2-1; no definite D call. Germline V gene sequence: CDR1 KGHSH, CDR2 LQKENI. CDR3 length equals 14 residues. The V gene lost 3 bases and the J gene lost 4 bases, with 10 bases spanning the gap. As DNA, the CDR3 is TGTGCCAGCTCACCTTCCAGATTTTACAATGAGCAGTTCTTC. Protein sequence: CASSPSRFYNEQFF.

This sequence joins TRBV10-3 and TRBJ1-5, with D tentatively TRBD1 (6 bases). Trimming removed 4 bases from V and 0 bases from J, with 10 bases in between. Germline V gene sequence: CDR1 ENHRY, CDR2 SYGVKD. CDR3 size: 15 residues. CDR3 nucleotides: TGTGCCATCAGTGGGGGGGCCAGTAGCAATCAGCCCCAGCATTTT. Translating it yields CAISGGASSNQPQHF.

The V gene is TRBV27, the J gene TRBJ2-7, with 10 bases identical to TRBD1. Per germline, CDR1 MNHEY and CDR2 SMNVEV (reference sequence). The CDR3 consists of 18 residues. The V gene end was trimmed by 5 bases and the J gene end by 4 bases; junction bases not matched to a gene: 17. The CDR3 spells CASSPTSPGTGEVYEQYF. As DNA, the CDR3 is TGTGCCAGCAGTCCGACCTCCCCCGGGACAGGGGAGGTATACGAGCAGTACTTC.

The V call is TRBV7-3, the J call TRBJ2-2, with 11 positions matching TRBD2. After removal of 2 bases from V and 1 base from J, the junction contained 3 bases not matched to a gene. Germline CDR1 and CDR2: SGHTA and FQGTGA. This CDR3 is 17 amino acids long. Here the CDR3 reads CASSLDGTSGNTGELFF. CDR3 coding DNA: TGTGCCAGCAGCTTAGACGGGACTAGCGGGAACACCGGGGAGCTGTTTTTT.

The V call is TRBV25-1, the J call TRBJ2-7; 10 bases are a match to TRBD2. With 4 bases clipped from V and 0 bases from J, the junction kept 3 bases outside the gene matches. Germline V gives CDR1 MGHDK, CDR2 SYGVNS. The CDR3 consists of 15 residues. CDR3 bases: TGTGCCAGCAGTGGTACTAGCGGGGTCTCCTACGAGCAGTACTTC. Its protein product is CASSGTSGVSYEQYF.

V and J are TRBV18 and TRBJ2-7; possibly TRBD2 for D (5 bases). Germline loops: CDR1 KGHSH, CDR2 LQKENI. This CDR3 comprises 14 residues. Between the trimmed V and J ends, which lost 3 bases and 2 bases, there was a span of 11 bases. This chain's CDR3 is CASSPEGLAYEQYF. CDR3 sequence (DNA): TGTGCCAGCTCACCTGAGGGTTTGGCCTACGAGCAGTACTTC.

This chain uses TRBV7-2 with TRBJ2-2, with D maybe TRBD1 (6 bases). The germline CDR1 and CDR2 sequences are SGHTA and FQGNSA. The CDR3 length is 14 residues. Trimming removed 6 bases at V and 1 base at J, with 9 bases between. CDR3 protein: CASRVDRNTGELFF. CDR3 sequence (DNA): TGTGCCAGCAGGGTGGACAGGAACACCGGGGAGCTGTTTTTT.

The CDR3 reads CSVSQGAVSEAFF. The CDR3 DNA reads TGCAGCGTTAGCCAGGGGGCGGTTTCTGAAGCTTTCTTT. The chain carries TRBV29-1 and TRBJ1-1; the match to TRBD1 covers 8 bases. The germline gives CDR1 SQVTM, CDR2 ANQGSEA. The CDR3 has 13 residues. V shed 5 bases, J shed 6 bases, and the junction held 8 bases outside the gene matches.

The J gene is TRBJ2-1, the V gene TRBV7-9, with 9 bases identical to TRBD1. CDR1 and CDR2 from the germline V gene are SEHNR and FQNEAQ (reference sequence). This CDR3 comprises 15 residues. Losses at the gene ends were 6 bases for V and 1 base for J; bases not matched to a gene: 4. The CDR3 nucleotides are TGTGCCAGCAGACGGACAGGGGATTCCTACAATGAGCAGTTCTTC. Translated, it gives CASRRTGDSYNEQFF.

The chain joins TRBV16 to TRBJ2-2; 7 nucleotides match TRBD2. CDR1 and CDR2 (germline): KGHSY, FQNENV. This CDR3 has 16 amino acids. V lost 0 bases, J lost 1 base, and 2 bases stayed unmatched. The CDR3 region has the DNA TGTGCCAGCAGCCAATCGGGCGGGAGGAACACCGGGGAGCTGTTTTTT. It yields the protein CASSQSGGRNTGELFF.

J is TRBJ1-1 and V is TRBV27; possible D gene TRBD1, 5 bases. From germline, CDR1 is MNHEY and CDR2 SMNVEV (reference sequence). V was shortened by 5 bases and J by 4 bases, with 11 bases between the two germline ends. The CDR3 has 13 amino acids. The chain's CDR3 is CASSIGGSTEAFF. CDR3 DNA: TGTGCCAGCAGTATCGGGGGATCCACTGAAGCTTTCTTT.

The V and J genes are TRBV7-6 and TRBJ2-7, with 7 bases lining up with TRBD2. Losses at the gene ends were 5 bases for V and 2 bases for J; bases not matched to a gene: 9. Germline V gene sequence: CDR1 SGHVS, CDR2 FNYEAQ. This CDR3 spans 15 amino acids. The CDR3 DNA sequence: TGTGCCAGCAGCCCGAGTGGGAGGGATCCCTACGAGCAGTACTTC. This codes for CASSPSGRDPYEQYF.

This chain joins TRBV15 and TRBJ2-7; 7 bases are shared with TRBD2. The germline V gene encodes CDR1 LNHNV and CDR2 YYDKDF (reference sequence). V shed 3 bases and J 1 base; nucleotides not matched to a gene: 3. The CDR3 runs 14 residues. CDR3 DNA sequence: TGTGCCACCAGCAGCCGGACTAGATCCTACGAGCAGTACTTC. It encodes CATSSRTRSYEQYF.

The chain employs TRBV25-1 and TRBJ2-3; D remains ambiguous. V lost 2 bases and J lost 3, with 6 bases in between. Germline-derived CDR1 and CDR2 are MGHDK and SYGVNS. The CDR3 sequence is 13 residues long. The CDR3 nucleotides read TGTGCCAGCAGTGAAGGTGGAACAGATACGCAGTATTTT. Its translation: CASSEGGTDTQYF.

The chain couples TRBV6-1 to TRBJ2-1; TRBD1 matches at 10 bases. Germline CDR1 MNHNS, CDR2 SASEGT. CDR3 length equals 16 residues. The junction had 7 bases not matched to a gene; V was cut back by 2 bases and J by 6 bases. CDR3 residues: CASSEWAGQGGNEQFF. CDR3 nucleotides: TGTGCCAGCAGTGAATGGGCCGGACAGGGGGGCAATGAGCAGTTCTTC.